The sequence of this T cell receptor (beta chain) was determined in a study of cytomegalovirus exposure and HLA in healthy donors. As concerns this clone: The antigen is undetermined.

CDR1 SQVTM and CDR2 ANQGSEA come from the germline V gene. The CDR3 consists of 14 residues. V lost 6 bases and J 5 bases, leaving 17 bases between the germline ends. The study, taken as a whole, reports: A later analysis showed HLA-associated TCR beta chains outstripping equally common others in clonal expansion.

The PCR was carried out with 60 Vbeta primers and 13 Jbeta primers. The table came from immunoSEQ multiplex PCR; TCRdb's copy has only in-frame clones and leaves some out. This sample yields 130,000 or so clones, of which 76% are seen a single time; over 1.5% belongs to the top ten. The sequence was collected from a man between 40 and 49 years old in good health and CMV-seronegative. Sequenced: PBMCs. The rearrangement uses TRBV29-1 and TRBJ1-5; tentatively, D is TRBD1 (5 bases). CDR3 sequence: CSVNSGNGDQPQHF. CDR3 bases: TGCAGCGTCAACTCAGGGAATGGCGATCAGCCCCAGCATTTT. The complete variable domain, with remaining parts taken from reference TRBV29-1 and TRBJ1-5, reads SAVISQKPSRDICQRGTSLTIQCQVDSQVTMMFWYRQQPGQSLTLIATANQGSEATYESGFVIDKFPISRPNLTFSTLTVSNMSPEDSSIYLCSVNSGNGDQPQHFGDGTRLSIL.